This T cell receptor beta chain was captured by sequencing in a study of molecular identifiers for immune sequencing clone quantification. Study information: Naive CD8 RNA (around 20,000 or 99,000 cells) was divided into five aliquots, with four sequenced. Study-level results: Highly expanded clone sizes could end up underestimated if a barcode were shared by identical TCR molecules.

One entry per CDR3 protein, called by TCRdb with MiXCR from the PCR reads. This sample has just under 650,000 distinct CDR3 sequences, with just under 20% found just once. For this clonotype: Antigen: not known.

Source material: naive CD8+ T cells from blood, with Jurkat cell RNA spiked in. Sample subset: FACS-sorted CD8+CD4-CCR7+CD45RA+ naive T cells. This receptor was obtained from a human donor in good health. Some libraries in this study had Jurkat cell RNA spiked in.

The CDR3 coding sequence is TGTGCCTGGAGTGAACAGGGCTCCGAGCAGTACTTC. It codes for CAWSEQGSEQYF. The J gene is TRBJ2-7, the V gene TRBV30, with D maybe TRBD1 (6 bases). CDR3 length: 12 residues. V was shortened by 1 base and J by 6 bases, with 10 bases between the two germline ends. CDR1 and CDR2 from the germline V gene are GTSNPN and SVGIG (reference sequence).